The source of this TCR beta chain is a study of blood T cell repertoires in COVID-19. Cohort allocation depended upon clinical history that participants reported. The protocol was immunoSEQ multiplex PCR, while the TCRdb copy is restricted to in-frame clones and leaves out a portion. In the table there are approximately 300,000 clones, 89% of which are singletons. Looked up from germline, CDR1 is LNHDA and CDR2 is SQIVND (reference sequence). Losses at the gene ends were 6 bases for V and 3 bases for J; bases not matched to a gene: 1. The CDR3 spans 12 residues. The J gene is TRBJ2-7, the V gene TRBV19; TRBD1 matches at 8 bases. The sequence came from a man aged 60 to 69 who had recovered from COVID-19. Sequences were obtained from PBMCs or T cells enriched from blood (not recorded which). The DNA of the CDR3 is TGTGCCAGTAGGACAGGGGACTACGAGCAGTACTTC. Translation: CASRTGDYEQYF. Supplemented by reference TRBV19 and TRBJ2-7, the full variable domain reads DGGITQSPKYLFRKEGQNVTLSCEQNLNHDAMYWYRQDPGQGLRLIYYSQIVNDFQKGDIAEGYSVSREKKESFPLTVTSAQKNPTAFYLCASRTGDYEQYFGPGTRLTVT.